The TCR beta chain described here comes from a study of cytomegalovirus exposure and HLA in healthy donors. Both 60 Vbeta primers and 13 Jbeta primers went into the PCR. Using immunoSEQ multiplex PCR, the repertoire was profiled, and TCRdb retains in-frame clones only, with some absent. The sample has about 75,000 clones, 84% seen once; the top ten hold approximately 17%. Study-wide results and limits: TCR beta V- and J-gene trimming was later associated with a missense DCLRE1C variant. Sequencing depth across donors, presence/absence analyses assumed, was roughly uniform.

Per germline, CDR1 SGHRS and CDR2 YFSETQ. The CDR3 covers 15 residues. Germline trimming cut 9 bases from V and 1 base from J; bases unmatched to any gene: 8. Concerning this clone: No antigen is known for it.

Sequencing used PBMCs. The sequence derives from an older man in good health and CMV-seropositive. The rearrangement links TRBV5-1 to TRBJ2-5, with TRBD1 matching over 11 bases. CDR3 DNA: TGCGCCACGGGGACAGGGGGGATAACCCAAGAGACCCAGTACTTC. Protein sequence: CATGTGGITQETQYF. Full variable domain (missing parts from reference TRBV5-1 and TRBJ2-5): KAGVTQTPRYLIKTRGQQVTLSCSPISGHRSVSWYQQTPGQGLQFLFEYFSETQRNKGNFPGRFSGRQFSNSRSEMNVSTLELGDSALYLCATGTGGITQETQYFGPGTRLLVL.